These 9 T cell receptor beta chains came from one sample sequenced in a study of T cells in Graves' hyperthyroidism and ophthalmopathy. RNA transcripts served as the template for amplifying TCR beta CDR3 regions. The HTBI set primed first-round TCR CDR3 RT-PCR. TCRdb re-called the multiplex PCR reads with MiXCR, one entry per CDR3 protein. The sample records over 500,000 distinct CDR3 sequences, roughly 16% being singletons. Sequencing input: blood. The receptor source for this set is a woman aged 25 to 39 with Graves' ophthalmopathy.

The chain couples TRBV19 to TRBJ2-3; D may be TRBD2 (5 bases). The CDR3 spans 14 residues. The V gene's germline CDR1 is LNHDA and CDR2 SQIVND (reference sequence). Trimming stripped 6 bases from V and 3 bases from J, with 13 bases between. CDR3 sequence: CASRRESWTDTQYF. CDR3 coding DNA: TGTGCCAGTAGACGGGAAAGCTGGACAGATACGCAGTATTTT.

This clonotype was seen a handful of times. The V and J genes are TRBV25-1 and TRBJ1-1, with D hard to call. CDR3 length: 16 residues. Germline lookup yields CDR1 MGHDK and CDR2 SYGVNS. Trimming took 1 base from V and 2 from J, leaving 14 bases between them. CDR3 protein: CASSESNLQINTEAFF. CDR3 DNA: TGTGCCAGCAGTGAATCAAACCTACAGATAAACACTGAAGCTTTCTTT.

Remarks on this clonotype: One end of the junction fails to match germline, which may point to a read error. V is TRBV7-8 and J is TRBJ1-5, with D unresolved. The CDR3 consists of 13 residues. CDR1 SGHVS and CDR2 FQNEAQ come from the germline V gene. CDR3 sequence (DNA): TGTGCCACCAGCCCCCCCGAGGGCCAGCCCCAGCATTTT. Translation gives CATSPPEGQPQHF.

This clonotype occurred many times. The chain couples TRBV11-2 to TRBJ1-2; D gene unclear. V was shortened by 5 bases and J by 4 bases, with 17 bases between the two germline ends. Germline values: CDR1 SGHAT, CDR2 FQNNGV. This CDR3 comprises 15 residues. The CDR3 protein is CASSATDILSYGYTF. As DNA, the CDR3 is TGTGCCAGCAGCGCTACCGACATTTTGAGCTATGGCTACACCTTC.

This clonotype was recorded at least ten times. CDR3 DNA: TGTGCCAGCAGCTTAGGGATCTTGGCTAATCAAGAGACCCAGTACTTC. Its protein is CASSLGILANQETQYF. The rearrangement links TRBV7-8 to TRBJ2-5, with no clear D. There are 16 residues in the CDR3. Germline-derived CDR1 and CDR2 are SGHVS and FQNEAQ. V lost 1 base, J lost 2 bases, and 14 bases lay in between.

This clonotype was observed at least ten times. This chain joins TRBV2 and TRBJ2-1; TRBD2 agrees at 14 bases. CDR1 is SNHLY and CDR2 is FYNNEI in the germline V gene. The trim removed 6 bases at V and 8 bases at J, leaving 9 bases unmatched. This CDR3 region has 16 residues. The CDR3 loop is CASRARLGLAGDEQFF. In DNA, the CDR3 is TGTGCCAGCAGGGCCCGTCTGGGACTAGCGGGAGATGAGCAGTTCTTC.

This clonotype came up a few times. The chain employs TRBV7-9 and TRBJ1-6; no firm D call. Trimming removed 7 bases at V and 8 bases at J, with 12 bases between. The CDR3 length is 13 residues. Germline lookup yields CDR1 SEHNR and CDR2 FQNEAQ (reference sequence). The CDR3 DNA sequence: TGTGCCAGCACTATCCCCCGAGATTCACCCCTCCACTTT. Its protein is CASTIPRDSPLHF.

This clonotype showed up many times. The J gene is TRBJ2-1, the V gene TRBV5-1; 9 bases are a match to TRBD2. CDR3 length: 16 residues. CDR1 SGHRS and CDR2 YFSETQ come from the germline V gene. J was trimmed by 4 bases and V by 1 base; bases with no gene match: 6. CDR3 nucleotides: TGCGCCAGCAGCTTGATAGCGGGAGTCTCTTACAATGAGCAGTTCTTC. This encodes CASSLIAGVSYNEQFF. The variable domain in full, completed from reference TRBV5-1 and TRBJ2-1, reads KAGVTQTPRYLIKTRGQQVTLSCSPISGHRSVSWYQQTPGQGLQFLFEYFSETQRNKGNFPGRFSGRQFSNSRSEMNVSTLELGDSALYLCASSLIAGVSYNEQFFGPGTRLTVL.

Ten or more counts support this clonotype. The rearrangement uses TRBV28 and TRBJ2-2; 9 nucleotides match TRBD2. CDR1 MDHEN and CDR2 SYDVKM come from the germline V gene. Losses at the gene ends were 5 bases for V and 7 bases for J; bases not matched to a gene: 14. This CDR3 comprises 17 residues. CDR3 nucleotides: TGTGCCAGCAGTACCCCCCGGCGGGAGGGCCGTAGCGGGGAGCTGTTTTTT. It codes for CASSTPRREGRSGELFF. Variable domain in full (rest from reference TRBV28 and TRBJ2-2): DVKVTQSSRYLVKRTGEKVFLECVQDMDHENMFWYRQDPGLGLRLIYFSYDVKMKEKGDIPEGYSVSREKKERFSLILESASTNQTSMYLCASSTPRREGRSGELFFGEGSRLTVL.